This TCR beta chain comes out of a study of shared clonotypes between healthy human individuals. The germline CDR1 and CDR2 sequences are SGHRS and YFSETQ. The junction had 6 bases not matched to a gene; V was cut back by 6 bases and J by 1 base. The CDR3 length is 14 residues. General study results and limits: With a handful of donors compared, around 5.4% of naive CD4 clonotypes were shared. Estimated clonotype richness was generally higher in naive than memory subsets. The generation probabilities recorded for non-shared clonotypes fell below those of clonotypes shared by all four donors.

In regard to this clone: The target antigen is unknown.

It was about 190 ng DNA, 33,000 or so T cell genomes, that sorted-subset replicate PCRs used. TCRdb's copy holds only in-frame clones and misses some; the assay was immunoSEQ multiplex PCR. The sample lists over 1.4 million clones, roughly 96% occurring once. This chain connects TRBV5-1 to TRBJ2-7; TRBD1 matches at 8 bases. The sequence was obtained from a young man in good health. Sequencing was done on a sample of naive CD4+ T cells sorted from blood. As for subset: CD45RA+ positively selected. The CDR3 DNA reads TGCGCCAGCAAGACAGGGGTCGAGTCCTACGAGCAGTACTTC. As protein: CASKTGVESYEQYF.